The 8 T cell receptor beta chains presented below share a single source sample, sequenced in a study of OX40 agonist ivuxolimab in advanced cancers. Only in-frame clones appear in the TCRdb table, and some are missing; sequencing was by immunoSEQ multiplex PCR. The sample carries tens of thousands of clones, just over 85% recorded once. Sequenced material: CD4+ or CD8+ T cells sorted from blood, taken in a trial of the OX40 agonist ivuxolimab. Every receptor here comes from an adult with an advanced solid tumor such as melanoma, head and neck, liver or kidney cancer.

V and J are TRBV10-3 and TRBJ2-3; D remains unclear. Deletions cut 2 bases from V and 6 bases from J, with 6 bases between. Per germline, CDR1 ENHRY and CDR2 SYGVKD. The CDR3 loop spans 12 amino acids. The CDR3 loop is CAISEAQDTQYF. CDR3 DNA: TGTGCCATCAGTGAGGCTCAGGATACGCAGTATTTT.

The gene calls are TRBV2 and TRBJ2-4; possibly TRBD2 for D (5 bases). V was trimmed by 3 bases and J by 1 base, leaving 10 bases between them. Germline V gives CDR1 SNHLY, CDR2 FYNNEI. The CDR3 is 15 amino acids. This CDR3 reads CASSEKGAAKNIQYF. CDR3 nucleotide sequence: TGTGCCAGCAGTGAGAAGGGAGCGGCCAAAAACATTCAGTACTTC. The whole variable domain, remainder taken from reference TRBV2 and TRBJ2-4, is EPEVTQTPSHQVTQMGQEVILRCVPISNHLYFYWYRQILGQKVEFLVSFYNNEISEKSEIFDDQFSVERPDGSNFTLKIRSTKLEDSAMYFCASSEKGAAKNIQYFGAGTRLSVL.

The J gene is TRBJ2-2, the V gene TRBV19; D is possibly TRBD1 or TRBD2 (6 bases each). The CDR3 contains 17 residues. V lost 5 bases and J 3 bases, leaving 19 bases between the germline ends. Germline V gives CDR1 LNHDA, CDR2 SQIVND (reference sequence). The CDR3 region is CASSQARGSGYTGELFF. The CDR3 bases are TGTGCCAGTAGTCAGGCTAGGGGGAGCGGGTACACCGGGGAGCTGTTTTTT.

The V and J genes are TRBV7-2 and TRBJ2-3; 12 nucleotides line up with TRBD2. V was pared by 5 bases and J by 4 bases, with 10 bases of the junction left unmatched. Germline-derived CDR1 and CDR2 are SGHTA and FQGNSA. The CDR3 totals 17 residues. The CDR3 DNA reads as TGTGCCAGCAGCCCACGGACTAGCGGGGCCCGCCCAGATACGCAGTATTTT. Its protein is CASSPRTSGARPDTQYF.

The chain links TRBV15 to TRBJ2-5, with D possibly being TRBD1 or TRBD2 (5 bases each). V was shortened by 0 bases and J by 4 bases, with 12 bases between the two germline ends. The CDR3 runs 15 residues. Per germline, CDR1 LNHNV and CDR2 YYDKDF (reference sequence). CDR3 coding DNA: TGTGCCACCAGCAGAGACGGGACCTCCGGAGAGACCCAGTACTTC. Encoded protein: CATSRDGTSGETQYF.

The chain recombines TRBV5-8 with TRBJ1-1; D is ambiguous. Germline CDR1 SGHTS, CDR2 YDEGEE. The germline V and J ends were trimmed by 0 bases and 0 bases, with 6 bases remaining between them. CDR3 length: 14 residues. For the CDR3, the DNA is TGTGCCAGCAGCTTGGTGACGTTGAACACTGAAGCTTTCTTT. Encoded protein: CASSLVTLNTEAFF.

This rearrangement joins TRBV7-2 to TRBJ2-6; D unclear. Germline assignment: CDR1 SGHTA and CDR2 FQGNSA. V lost 5 bases and J 0 bases, leaving 8 bases between the germline ends. This CDR3 contains 15 residues. In nucleotides, the CDR3 is TGTGCCAGCAGCGTACAGAGCTCTGGGGCCAACGTCCTGACTTTC. Protein sequence: CASSVQSSGANVLTF.

The chain uses TRBV7-6 and TRBJ2-2, with D maybe TRBD1 (6 bases). Looked up from germline, CDR1 is SGHVS and CDR2 is FNYEAQ. The CDR3 runs 16 residues. V lost 6 bases to trimming and J lost 0 bases, with 14 bases between them. This chain's CDR3 is CASSRGTGSNTGELFF. The DNA for the CDR3 is TGTGCCAGCAGTAGAGGAACAGGGTCGAACACCGGGGAGCTGTTTTTT.